Described below is a single T cell receptor (beta chain) sequence and its context. The data derive from a study of shared clonotypes between healthy human individuals. Caucasian adults residing in Nashville, Tennessee made up all the donors. TCRdb keeps only in-frame clones here, not all; method: immunoSEQ multiplex PCR. This sample has about 980,000 clones, with about three quarters found just once. The clonotype comes from a man aged 18 to 29 in good health. Sequenced input: memory CD4+ T cells sorted from blood. Subset noted: CD45RA-negative fraction.

The CDR3 sequence is CASSLGDPSLADTQYF. The CDR3 bases are TGTGCCAGCAGCTTGGGCGACCCCTCCCTCGCAGATACGCAGTATTTT. The chain employs TRBV7-9 and TRBJ2-3; D remains ambiguous. CDR1 and CDR2 from the germline V gene are SEHNR and FQNEAQ (reference sequence). CDR3 length: 16 residues. The V end lost 3 bases, the J end lost 4 bases, and 17 bases lay between the germline ends.